This T cell receptor (beta chain) is from a study of T-cell reconstitution after alpha-beta-depleted transplantation in children. This clonotype was counted only a few times. Looked up from germline, CDR1 is SGDLS and CDR2 is YYNGEE. V dropped 3 bases and J dropped 4; count of bases not matched to a gene: 7. The CDR3 length is 15 residues. Preparation of the TCRbeta library used unique molecular identifiers. TCRdb processed the PCR reads anew with MiXCR; each CDR3 protein has one entry. The sample gives some 200,000 distinct CDR3 sequences, less than 15% of which show up once; 13% is in the top ten. The sequencing here drew on PBMCs from the stem cell graft donor, taken from the stem cell graft. The source of this sequence is a human donor who donated a stem cell graft to a child with acute lymphoblastic leukemia. The V and J genes are TRBV9 and TRBJ2-7; 10 nucleotides agree with TRBD1. CDR3 nucleotide sequence: TGTGCCAGCAGCGAGGGGACAGGGGAATTGTACGAGCAGTACTTC. Protein sequence: CASSEGTGELYEQYF.